This TCR beta chain was sequenced for a study of Ad26.COV2.S vaccination and SARS-CoV-2 variants. Findings of the study overall: An underestimation of total T cell responses may have resulted from the TCR breadth and depth analyses.

Trimming took 8 bases from V and 0 from J; bases not matched to a gene: 10. Germline V gene sequence: CDR1 SEHNR, CDR2 FQNEAQ (reference sequence). The CDR3 contains 16 residues. This clone came up once. Antigen: not known. Indicated treatment: roughly 18 received Ad26.COV2.S at low or high dose, single or two shots; 5 received placebo; per-sample allocation not given. The investigators took samples on day 63 after the first vaccine or placebo injection. Clones were sequenced by immunoSEQ multiplex PCR, and TCRdb holds only the in-frame ones, with some missing. The sample carries around 310,000 clones, 75% to 90% recorded once.

This TCR came from a person between 18 and 65 years old who received the Ad26.COV2.S COVID-19 vaccine or a placebo. Sequenced material: peripheral blood, taken in a trial of Ad26.COV2.S vaccine versus placebo. The chain recombines TRBV7-9 with TRBJ2-4; 7 bases agree with TRBD1. DNA of the CDR3: TGTGCCAGCCGCCAAACAGGGGACCTAGCCAAAAACATTCAGTACTTC. It is translated as CASRQTGDLAKNIQYF.